This T cell receptor (beta chain) is from a study of T cell responses to AZD1222 COVID-19 vaccine. V was pared by 6 bases and J by 6 bases, with 14 bases between. CDR3 size: 12 residues. In germline, CDR1 is GTSNPN, CDR2 SVGIG (reference sequence). Data came from immunoSEQ multiplex PCR; TCRdb stores just in-frame clones and leaves some out. The data contain about 120,000 clones, 70% to 90% of them singletons. This TCR was recovered from an adult in good health. Sequencing used peripheral blood, obtained on day 0 of AZD1222 vaccination. The V call is TRBV30, the J call TRBJ1-1; tentative D call: TRBD1 (6 bases). CDR3 sequence (DNA): TGTGCCTGCTTCACAGGGTGGGCTGAAGCTTTCTTT. Translated: CACFTGWAEAFF. Combining the CDR3 with reference TRBV30 and TRBJ1-1 gives the whole variable domain SQTIHQWPATLVQPVGSPLSLECTVEGTSNPNLYWYRQAAGRGLQLLFYSVGIGQISSEVPQNLSASRPQDRQFILSSKKLLLSDSGFYLCACFTGWAEAFFGQGTRLTVV.